A single sample gave rise to the 10 T cell receptor beta chains below, sequenced in a study of OX40 agonist ivuxolimab in advanced cancers. The library was built by means of the immunoSEQ multiplex PCR assay. The source is immuneACCESS, and TCRdb retained only in-frame sequences with V and J called. Part of the clones is not carried over; for the studies checked, unresolved V genes explain less than half of this, and the remainder is unexplained. The sample data list 40,000 to 55,000 clones, and 91% of these were observed just once. The ten most abundant clones make up around 28% of the sample. The source was CD4+ or CD8+ T cells sorted from blood, collected in a trial of the OX40 agonist ivuxolimab. All receptors derive from an adult with an advanced solid tumor such as melanoma, head and neck, liver or kidney cancer.

The V and J genes are TRBV27 and TRBJ2-7, with D uncertain. This CDR3 contains 13 residues. Trimming removed 0 bases at V and 6 bases at J, with 9 bases between. The germline CDR1 and CDR2 sequences are MNHEY and SMNVEV (reference sequence). The CDR3 DNA follows: TGTGCCAGCAGTTTATCCGTTCAGGCCGAGCAGTACTTC. Protein: CASSLSVQAEQYF.

The chain carries TRBV29-1 and TRBJ1-1; D gene unclear. This CDR3 has 15 amino acids. V shed 0 bases and J shed 2 bases, with 13 bases lying between them. The germline V gene has CDR1 SQVTM and CDR2 ANQGSEA. Here the CDR3 reads CSVEDERVLNTEAFF. The DNA of the CDR3 is TGCAGCGTTGAAGATGAGCGGGTTTTAAACACTGAAGCTTTCTTT.

This chain uses TRBV4-1 with TRBJ1-1; D possibly corresponds to TRBD1 (6 bases). Germline-derived CDR1 and CDR2 are MGHRA and YSYEKL. V gave up 4 bases and J gave up 3 bases, with 12 bases separating them. The CDR3 spans 14 residues. Written as DNA, the CDR3 is TGCGCCAGCAGCCCGTATACAGGGCACACTGAAGCTTTCTTT. It is translated as CASSPYTGHTEAFF.

This clone was seen only a few times. The J gene is TRBJ1-1, the V gene TRBV6-6; D perhaps matches TRBD1 (5 bases). V was shortened by 8 bases and J by 5 bases, with 12 bases between the two germline ends. The germline gives CDR1 MNHNY, CDR2 SVGAGI (reference sequence). This CDR3 has 12 amino acids. The CDR3 loop is CASGHFQTEAFF. CDR3 DNA sequence: TGTGCCAGCGGACATTTTCAAACTGAAGCTTTCTTT.

The V gene is TRBV6-5, the J gene TRBJ2-1; 10 bases match TRBD2. V dropped 5 bases and J dropped 1; count of bases not matched to a gene: 2. The CDR3 extends over 15 amino acids. Germline CDR1 is MNHEY and CDR2 is SVGAGI. The CDR3: CASSPSGSSYNEQFF. CDR3 bases: TGTGCCAGCAGTCCTAGCGGGAGTTCCTACAATGAGCAGTTCTTC.

The CDR3 loop reads CASSPLGGSGREETQYF. CDR3 sequence (DNA): TGTGCCAGCAGCCCTCTGGGGGGGAGCGGGAGAGAAGAGACCCAGTACTTC. This rearrangement joins TRBV7-9 to TRBJ2-5; 8 positions agree with TRBD2. V trimming: 5 bases; J trimming: 3 bases; junction bases outside the gene matches: 14. Germline CDR1 SEHNR, CDR2 FQNEAQ (reference sequence). This CDR3 is 17 amino acids long.

J is TRBJ2-7 and V is TRBV27; D gene unclear. Deletions cut 2 bases from V and 5 bases from J, with 13 bases between. This CDR3 has 14 amino acids. Germline-derived CDR1 and CDR2 are MNHEY and SMNVEV (reference sequence). As DNA, the CDR3 is TGTGCCAGCAGTTTAGGTAACCGCTGGAACGAGCAGTACTTC. Translation gives CASSLGNRWNEQYF.

The chain couples TRBV5-4 to TRBJ2-7, with 9 positions matching TRBD2. The V segment lost 4 bases and the J segment 6 bases; nucleotides outside the gene matches: 2. CDR1 and CDR2 from the germline V gene are SGHNT and YYREEE (reference sequence). This CDR3 is 12 amino acids long. CDR3 DNA sequence: TGTGCCAGCAGCATTAGCGGGAGCGAGCAGTACTTC. Protein product: CASSISGSEQYF.

This clone has only one observation. This sequence joins TRBV27 and TRBJ2-1; D might be TRBD1 (5 bases). The CDR3 totals 13 residues. Germline values: CDR1 MNHEY, CDR2 SMNVEV (reference sequence). V lost 3 bases and J lost 10, with 13 bases in between. Written as DNA, the CDR3 is TGTGCCAGCAGTTTCCGCACAGGAAGGGAGCAGTTCTTC. Protein sequence: CASSFRTGREQFF.

The rearrangement joins TRBV11-2 to TRBJ1-1; D is perhaps TRBD1 (6 bases). The CDR3 is 15 amino acids. Trimming removed 4 bases from V and 6 bases from J, with 18 bases in between. Germline lookup yields CDR1 SGHAT and CDR2 FQNNGV. In nucleotides, the CDR3 is TGTGCCAGCAGCTACTCACAGGGTGGGTACGCTGAAGCTTTCTTT. Protein sequence: CASSYSQGGYAEAFF.